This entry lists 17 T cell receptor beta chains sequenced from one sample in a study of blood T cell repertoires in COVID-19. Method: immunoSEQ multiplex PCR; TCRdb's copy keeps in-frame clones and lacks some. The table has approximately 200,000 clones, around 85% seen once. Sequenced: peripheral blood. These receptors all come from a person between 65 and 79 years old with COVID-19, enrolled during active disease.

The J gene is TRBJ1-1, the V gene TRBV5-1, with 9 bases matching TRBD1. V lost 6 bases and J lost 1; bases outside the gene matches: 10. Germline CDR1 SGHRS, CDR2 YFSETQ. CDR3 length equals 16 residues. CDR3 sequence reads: CASTLSPGQGNTEAFF. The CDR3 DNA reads TGCGCCAGCACTCTGTCCCCGGGACAGGGGAACACTGAAGCTTTCTTT.

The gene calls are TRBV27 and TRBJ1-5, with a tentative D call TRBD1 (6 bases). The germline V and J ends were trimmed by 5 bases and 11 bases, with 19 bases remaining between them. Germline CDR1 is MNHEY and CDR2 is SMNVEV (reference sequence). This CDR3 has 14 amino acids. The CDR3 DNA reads TGTGCCAGCAGTCCTTCCCGGACAGCCTTGGCCCAGCATTTT. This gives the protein CASSPSRTALAQHF.

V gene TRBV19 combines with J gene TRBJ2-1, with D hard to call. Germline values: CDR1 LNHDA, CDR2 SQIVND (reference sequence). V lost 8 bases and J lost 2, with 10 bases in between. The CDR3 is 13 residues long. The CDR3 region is CASGALTYNEQFF. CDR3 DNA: TGTGCCAGTGGAGCGCTGACCTACAATGAGCAGTTCTTC.

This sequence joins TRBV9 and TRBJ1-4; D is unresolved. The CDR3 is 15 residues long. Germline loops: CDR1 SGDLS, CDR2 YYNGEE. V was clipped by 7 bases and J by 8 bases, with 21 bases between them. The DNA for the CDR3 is TGTGCCAGCCTCAACCCGGGGTGGTTATGGGAAAAACTGTTTTTT. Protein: CASLNPGWLWEKLFF.

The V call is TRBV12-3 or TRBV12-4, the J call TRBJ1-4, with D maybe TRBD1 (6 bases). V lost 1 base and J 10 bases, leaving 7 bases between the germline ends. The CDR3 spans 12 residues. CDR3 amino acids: CASSLVGGKLFF. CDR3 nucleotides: TGTGCCAGCAGTTTAGTAGGGGGAAAACTGTTTTTT.

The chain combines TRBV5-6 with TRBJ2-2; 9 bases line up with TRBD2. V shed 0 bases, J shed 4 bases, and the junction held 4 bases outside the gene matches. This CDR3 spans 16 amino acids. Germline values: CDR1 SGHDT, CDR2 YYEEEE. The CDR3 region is CASSLGLAEVTGELFF. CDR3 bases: TGTGCCAGCAGCTTGGGACTAGCGGAGGTCACCGGGGAGCTGTTTTTT.

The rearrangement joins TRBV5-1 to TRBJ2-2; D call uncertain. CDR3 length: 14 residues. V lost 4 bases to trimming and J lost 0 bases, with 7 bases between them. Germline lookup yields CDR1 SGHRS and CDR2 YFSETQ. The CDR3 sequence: CASSTSSNTGELFF. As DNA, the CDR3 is TGCGCCAGCAGCACCAGTTCGAACACCGGGGAGCTGTTTTTT.

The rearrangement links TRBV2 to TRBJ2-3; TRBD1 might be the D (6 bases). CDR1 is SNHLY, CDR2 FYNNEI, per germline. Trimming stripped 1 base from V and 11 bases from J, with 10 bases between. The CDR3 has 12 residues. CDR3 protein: CASSEVRGGQYF. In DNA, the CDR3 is TGTGCCAGCAGTGAAGTCAGAGGGGGGCAGTATTTT.

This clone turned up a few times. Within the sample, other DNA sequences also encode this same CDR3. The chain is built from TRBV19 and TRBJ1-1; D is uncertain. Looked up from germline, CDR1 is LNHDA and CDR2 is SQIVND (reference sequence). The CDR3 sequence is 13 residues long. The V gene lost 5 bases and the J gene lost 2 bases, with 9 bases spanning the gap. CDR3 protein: CASSPSLNTEAFF. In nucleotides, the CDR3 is TGTGCCAGTAGTCCCTCCCTTAACACTGAAGCTTTCTTT.

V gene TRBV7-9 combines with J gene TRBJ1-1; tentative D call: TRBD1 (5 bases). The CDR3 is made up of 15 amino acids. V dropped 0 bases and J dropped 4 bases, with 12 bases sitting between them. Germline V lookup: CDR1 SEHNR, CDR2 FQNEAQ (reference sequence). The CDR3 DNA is TGTGCCAGCAGCTTAGCGCTAGGGGAAGGCACTGAAGCTTTCTTT. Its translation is CASSLALGEGTEAFF.

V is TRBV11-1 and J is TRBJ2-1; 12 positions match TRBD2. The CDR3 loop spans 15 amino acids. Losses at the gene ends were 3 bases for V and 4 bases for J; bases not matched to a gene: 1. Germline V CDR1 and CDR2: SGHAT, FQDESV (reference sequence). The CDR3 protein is CASSLTSGGYNEQFF. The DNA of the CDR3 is TGTGCCAGCAGCTTGACTAGCGGGGGATACAATGAGCAGTTCTTC.

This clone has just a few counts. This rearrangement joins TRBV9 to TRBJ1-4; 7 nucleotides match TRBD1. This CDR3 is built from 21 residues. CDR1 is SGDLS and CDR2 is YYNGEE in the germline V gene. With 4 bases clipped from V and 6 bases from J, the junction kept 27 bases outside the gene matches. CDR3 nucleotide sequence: TGTGCCAGCAGCATCACCTCGCGCCCCCGGACAGGTCCAAGAGATCATGAAAAACTGTTTTTT. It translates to CASSITSRPRTGPRDHEKLFF.

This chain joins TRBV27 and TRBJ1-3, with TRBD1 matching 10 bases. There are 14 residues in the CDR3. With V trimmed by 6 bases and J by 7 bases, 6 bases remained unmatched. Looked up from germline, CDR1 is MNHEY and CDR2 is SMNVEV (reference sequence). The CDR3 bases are TGTGCCAGCAGGGCGGACAGGGGGTCTAACACCATATATTTT. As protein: CASRADRGSNTIYF.

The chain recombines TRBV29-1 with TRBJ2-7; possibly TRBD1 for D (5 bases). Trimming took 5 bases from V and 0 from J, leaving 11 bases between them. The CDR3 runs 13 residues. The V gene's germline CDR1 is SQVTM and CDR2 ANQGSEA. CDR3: CSVSPDTSYEQYF. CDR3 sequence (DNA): TGCAGCGTTAGTCCGGACACCTCCTACGAGCAGTACTTC.

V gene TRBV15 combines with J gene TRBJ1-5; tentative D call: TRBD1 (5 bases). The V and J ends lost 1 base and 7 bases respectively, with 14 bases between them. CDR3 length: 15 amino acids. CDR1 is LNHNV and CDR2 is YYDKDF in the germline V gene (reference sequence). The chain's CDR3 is CATSRGQGIRQPQHF. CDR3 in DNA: TGTGCCACCAGCAGAGGGCAGGGAATAAGGCAGCCCCAGCATTTT.

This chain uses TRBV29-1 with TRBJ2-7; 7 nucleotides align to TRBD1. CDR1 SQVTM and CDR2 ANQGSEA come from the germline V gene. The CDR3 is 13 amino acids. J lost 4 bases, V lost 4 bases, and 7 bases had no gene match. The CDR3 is CSVASGTDYEQYF. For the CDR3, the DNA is TGCAGCGTTGCCTCCGGGACAGATTACGAGCAGTACTTC.

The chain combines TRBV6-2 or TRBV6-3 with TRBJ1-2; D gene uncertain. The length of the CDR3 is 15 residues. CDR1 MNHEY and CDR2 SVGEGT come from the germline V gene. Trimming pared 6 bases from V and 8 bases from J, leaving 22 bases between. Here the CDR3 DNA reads TGTGCCAGCAGCCCGGTTGTTACTCTTACGGGGGGCTACACCTTC. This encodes CASSPVVTLTGGYTF.